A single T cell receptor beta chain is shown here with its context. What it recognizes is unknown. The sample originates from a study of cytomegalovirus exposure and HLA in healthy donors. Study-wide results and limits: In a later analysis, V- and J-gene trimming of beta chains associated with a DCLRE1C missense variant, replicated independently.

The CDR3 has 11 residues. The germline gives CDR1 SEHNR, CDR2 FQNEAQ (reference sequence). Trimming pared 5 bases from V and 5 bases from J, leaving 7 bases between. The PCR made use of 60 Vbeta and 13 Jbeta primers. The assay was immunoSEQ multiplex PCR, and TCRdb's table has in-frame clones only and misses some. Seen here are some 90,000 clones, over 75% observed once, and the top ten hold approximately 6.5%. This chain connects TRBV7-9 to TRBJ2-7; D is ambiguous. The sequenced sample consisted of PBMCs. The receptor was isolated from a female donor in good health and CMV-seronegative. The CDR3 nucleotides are TGTGCCAGCAGCGCCCAGGACGAGCAGTACTTC. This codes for CASSAQDEQYF.